Presented here are 15 T cell receptor beta chains from one specimen sequenced in a study of T cell responses to AZD1222 COVID-19 vaccine. TCRdb's copy holds only in-frame clones and misses some; the assay was immunoSEQ multiplex PCR. This table has 150,000 or so clones, 80% to 90% appearing once. The sample was peripheral blood, taken after recovery from COVID-19. Every receptor here comes from an adult who had recovered from COVID-19.

The V gene is TRBV7-3, the J gene TRBJ2-1, with D possibly matching TRBD1 (6 bases). The length of the CDR3 is 16 residues. Deletions cut 6 bases from V and 0 bases from J, with 15 bases between. Per germline, CDR1 SGHTA and CDR2 FQGTGA. CDR3 sequence reads: CASSSAGVGSYNEQFF. DNA for the CDR3: TGTGCCAGCAGTTCTGCAGGGGTGGGCTCCTACAATGAGCAGTTCTTC.

The V call is TRBV7-2, the J call TRBJ2-5, with D perhaps matching TRBD1 (6 bases). Trimming shortened V by 4 bases and J by 5 bases, and 17 bases separated the two germline ends. Germline values: CDR1 SGHTA, CDR2 FQGNSA. The CDR3 covers 15 residues. CDR3 protein: CASSWTAGAGETQYF. The CDR3 coding sequence is TGTGCCAGCAGCTGGACGGCAGGGGCCGGGGAGACCCAGTACTTC. The variable domain in full, completed from reference TRBV7-2 and TRBJ2-5, reads GAGVSQSPSNKVTEKGKDVELRCDPISGHTALYWYRQSLGQGLEFLIYFQGNSAPDKSGLPSDRFSAERTGGSVSTLTIQRTQQEDSAVYLCASSWTAGAGETQYFGPGTRLLVL.

The J gene is TRBJ1-1, the V gene TRBV19; 7 bases align to TRBD1. Trimming at V came to 6 bases and at J to 5 bases, leaving 9 bases not matched to a gene. Looked up from germline, CDR1 is LNHDA and CDR2 is SQIVND (reference sequence). The CDR3 has 14 amino acids. The CDR3 nucleotides read TGTGCCAGTAGCACCCGACAGGGATGGACTGAAGCTTTCTTT. It translates to CASSTRQGWTEAFF.

This clone was seen a few times. The chain has TRBV27 and TRBJ1-4; D ambiguous. This CDR3 has 16 amino acids. The germline V gene has CDR1 MNHEY and CDR2 SMNVEV (reference sequence). V was clipped by 1 base and J by 0 bases, with 9 bases between them. The CDR3 DNA sequence: TGTGCCAGCAGTTTATATTACGGGGCAACTAATGAAAAACTGTTTTTT. It translates to CASSLYYGATNEKLFF.

V and J are TRBV9 and TRBJ1-4, with TRBD1 as a possible D gene (6 bases). This CDR3 has 15 amino acids. The ends were cut back, 0 bases at V and 7 bases at J, with 13 bases in the middle. Germline CDR1 is SGDLS and CDR2 is YYNGEE. DNA of the CDR3: TGTGCCAGCAGCGTAGGCAACAGGGAAGGTGAAAAACTGTTTTTT. Residues: CASSVGNREGEKLFF. Filled out from reference TRBV9 and TRBJ1-4, the complete variable domain reads DSGVTQTPKHLITATGQRVTLRCSPRSGDLSVYWYQQSLDQGLQFLIQYYNGEERAKGNILERFSAQQFPDLHSELNLSSLELGDSALYFCASSVGNREGEKLFFGSGTQLSVL.

The CDR3 coding sequence is TGTGCCACGGGGAGCGGGGCCTTCCAAGAGACCCAGTACTTC. Amino acids: CATGSGAFQETQYF. J is TRBJ2-5 and V is TRBV19; the match to TRBD2 covers 7 bases. V shed 10 bases and J 1 base; nucleotides not matched to a gene: 9. CDR1 and CDR2 (germline): LNHDA, SQIVND (reference sequence). CDR3 size: 14 residues.

V is TRBV28 and J is TRBJ1-1; the D gene is possibly TRBD1 (6 bases). Per the germline V gene, CDR1 is MDHEN and CDR2 is SYDVKM. V lost 11 bases, J lost 6 bases, and 22 bases lay in between. The CDR3 extends over 14 amino acids. The CDR3 loop is CAVIPAGVAAEAFF. CDR3 sequence (DNA): TGTGCCGTAATCCCCGCAGGGGTGGCGGCTGAAGCTTTCTTT.

This sequence joins TRBV6-5 and TRBJ1-2, with 7 nucleotides matching TRBD1. The V segment lost 5 bases and the J segment 0 bases; nucleotides outside the gene matches: 0. CDR1 is MNHEY and CDR2 is SVGAGI in the germline V gene. The CDR3 loop spans 13 amino acids. CDR3 sequence (DNA): TGTGCCAGCAGTAGGGGGCCTAACTATGGCTACACCTTC. Amino acid sequence: CASSRGPNYGYTF.

The chain links TRBV15 to TRBJ1-1, with D possibly being TRBD1 (6 bases). In germline, CDR1 is LNHNV, CDR2 YYDKDF (reference sequence). This CDR3 region has 13 residues. The germline V and J ends were trimmed by 3 bases and 10 bases, with 15 bases remaining between them. The CDR3 nucleotides read TGTGCCACCAGCAGTATACAACAGGGCAGAGCTTTCTTT. Amino acids: CATSSIQQGRAFF.

This CDR3 reads CASSWRDGNTEAFF. As DNA, the CDR3 is TGTGCCAGCAGCTGGCGGGACGGAAACACTGAAGCTTTCTTT. The V and J genes are TRBV7-8 and TRBJ1-1, with D possibly matching TRBD1 (5 bases). The CDR3 spans 14 residues. Germline-derived CDR1 and CDR2 are SGHVS and FQNEAQ. V lost 4 bases and J lost 2, with 11 bases in between.

This clone is a singleton in its sample. V is TRBV6-1 and J is TRBJ1-5, with D possibly TRBD1 on 5 matching bases. V was pared by 0 bases and J by 2 bases, with 11 bases between. CDR1 and CDR2 (germline): MNHNS, SASEGT. The CDR3 consists of 16 residues. The CDR3 loop is CASSEALGEGNQPQHF. The DNA for the CDR3 is TGTGCCAGCAGTGAAGCGTTGGGGGAAGGCAATCAGCCCCAGCATTTT.

The genes are TRBV28 and TRBJ1-6; 7 nucleotides line up with TRBD1. V dropped 3 bases and J dropped 5; count of bases not matched to a gene: 4. Germline V gene data show CDR1 as MDHEN and CDR2 as SYDVKM. This CDR3 is built from 15 residues. In DNA form, the CDR3 reads TGTGCCAGCAGTTTGCGACAGGGAAATAATTCACCCCTCCACTTT. This gives the protein CASSLRQGNNSPLHF.

The chain uses TRBV7-8 and TRBJ2-6, with unresolved D. Deletions cut 0 bases from V and 0 bases from J, with 3 bases between. Germline values: CDR1 SGHVS, CDR2 FQNEAQ. The CDR3 is 15 amino acids. In nucleotides, the CDR3 is TGTGCCAGCAGCTTAGCCCCCTCTGGGGCCAACGTCCTGACTTTC. Its protein product is CASSLAPSGANVLTF. Full variable domain (rest looked up from reference TRBV7-8 and TRBJ2-6): GAGVSQSPRYKVAKRGQDVALRCDPISGHVSLFWYQQALGQGPEFLTYFQNEAQLDKSGLPSDRFFAERPEGSVSTLKIQRTQQEDSAVYLCASSLAPSGANVLTFGAGSRLTVL.

The rearrangement uses TRBV7-3 and TRBJ1-1, with D unclear. The V gene's germline CDR1 is SGHTA and CDR2 FQGTGA. Deletions cut 1 base from V and 1 base from J, with 4 bases between. The CDR3 runs 13 residues. In DNA form, the CDR3 reads TGTGCCAGCAGCTTAAGGAGGAACACTGAAGCTTTCTTT. Encoded protein: CASSLRRNTEAFF.

There are a few counts of this clone. The chain couples TRBV6-5 to TRBJ1-4; the D gene is possibly TRBD1 (6 bases). The germline V gene has CDR1 MNHEY and CDR2 SVGAGI. The CDR3 runs 16 residues. Between the trimmed V and J ends, which lost 4 bases and 8 bases, there was a span of 20 bases. CDR3 in amino acids: CASSSHRQVTLEKLFF. CDR3 in DNA: TGTGCCAGCAGTTCCCACAGACAGGTTACTCTAGAAAAACTGTTTTTT.